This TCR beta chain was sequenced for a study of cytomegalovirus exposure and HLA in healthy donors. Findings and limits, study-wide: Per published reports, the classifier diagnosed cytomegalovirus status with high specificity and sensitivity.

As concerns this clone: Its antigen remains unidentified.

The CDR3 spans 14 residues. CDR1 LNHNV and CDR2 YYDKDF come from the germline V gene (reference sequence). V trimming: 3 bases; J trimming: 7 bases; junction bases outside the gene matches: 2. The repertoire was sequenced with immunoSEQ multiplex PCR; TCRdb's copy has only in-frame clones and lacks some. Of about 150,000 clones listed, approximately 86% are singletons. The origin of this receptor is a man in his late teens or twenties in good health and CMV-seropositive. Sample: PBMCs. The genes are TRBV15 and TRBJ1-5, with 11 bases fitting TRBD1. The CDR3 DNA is TGTGCCACCAGCAGGGGACAGGGGGAACAGCCCCAGCATTTT. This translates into CATSRGQGEQPQHF.